These T cell receptor beta chains were read from a single sample in a study of T cells in Graves' hyperthyroidism and ophthalmopathy. Via MiXCR, TCRdb re-called the multiplex PCR reads, giving one row per CDR3 protein. Found here are hundreds of thousands of distinct CDR3 sequences, 12% to 15% of them singletons; the top ten hold roughly 10%. Material for sequencing was blood. Receptors originate from a woman between 18 and 29 years old with Graves' hyperthyroidism. Each CDR3 is given with its conserved first and last residue. Each record gives: J gene, clone size, D gene, V gene, CDR3 protein, CDR3 DNA. D genes are given only for firm matches. Size tells how often a clone was seen (once, few, many) or the class of an expanded clone, and some rows leave it out.

j_gene: TRBJ1-1; abundance: NA; d_gene: TRBD1; v_gene: TRBV6-2/TRBV6-3; CDR3aa: CASSHGQGGRTEAFF; CDR3nt: TGTGCCAGCAGTCATGGACAGGGGGGGAGGACTGAAGCTTTCTTT
j_gene: TRBJ2-7; abundance: NA; d_gene: NA; v_gene: TRBV27; CDR3aa: CASSAKGGFVSYEQYF; CDR3nt: TGTGCCAGCAGTGCGAAAGGGGGTTTTGTCTCCTACGAGCAGTACTTC
j_gene: TRBJ2-6; abundance: NA; d_gene: TRBD1; v_gene: TRBV7-9; CDR3aa: CASSQGGTGANVLTF; CDR3nt: TGTGCCAGCAGCCAAGGGGGCACTGGGGCCAACGTCCTGACTTTC
j_gene: TRBJ2-3; abundance: NA; d_gene: TRBD2; v_gene: TRBV7-3; CDR3aa: CASSSSGIHTDTQYF; CDR3nt: TGTGCCAGCAGCTCTAGCGGGATCCACACAGATACGCAGTATTTT
j_gene: TRBJ2-1; abundance: NA; d_gene: NA; v_gene: TRBV3-1; CDR3aa: CASSQDPAGTVYNEQFF; CDR3nt: TGTGCCAGCAGCCAAGATCCCGCCGGGACGGTCTACAATGAGCAGTTCTTC
j_gene: TRBJ2-6; abundance: few; d_gene: NA; v_gene: TRBV19; CDR3aa: CASSIGLPGANVLTF; CDR3nt: TGTGCCAGTAGTATTGGACTTCCCGGGGCCAACGTCCTGACTTTC
j_gene: TRBJ2-1; abundance: few; d_gene: NA; v_gene: TRBV20-1; CDR3aa: CSAKRGGGDREVSGSYNEQFF; CDR3nt: TGCAGTGCTAAGAGAGGGGGAGGGGACAGGGAGGTAAGCGGGAGTTACAATGAGCAGTTCTTC
j_gene: TRBJ2-7; abundance: few; d_gene: NA; v_gene: TRBV12-3/TRBV12-4; CDR3aa: CASSLSTGEQYF; CDR3nt: TGTGCCAGCAGTTTATCTACGGGGGAGCAGTACTTC
j_gene: TRBJ2-7; abundance: many; d_gene: TRBD2; v_gene: TRBV12-3/TRBV12-4; CDR3aa: CASSRGLAGSYEQYF; CDR3nt: TGTGCCAGCAGCCGGGGGCTAGCGGGATCCTACGAGCAGTACTTC
j_gene: TRBJ2-3; abundance: many; d_gene: NA; v_gene: TRBV18; CDR3aa: CASSPALNTQYF; CDR3nt: TGTGCCAGCTCACCGGCTCTTAATACGCAGTATTTT
j_gene: TRBJ1-2; abundance: few; d_gene: NA; v_gene: TRBV12-3/TRBV12-4; CDR3aa: CASSFKGGMDGYTF; CDR3nt: TGTGCCAGCAGTTTTAAAGGGGGGATGGATGGCTACACCTTC
j_gene: TRBJ2-7; abundance: NA; d_gene: NA; v_gene: TRBV29-1; CDR3aa: CSVTFGHGVFEQYF; CDR3nt: TGCAGCGTTACCTTCGGACACGGAGTCTTCGAGCAGTACTTC
j_gene: TRBJ1-1; abundance: NA; d_gene: TRBD1; v_gene: TRBV7-9; CDR3aa: CASSLQGAVTEAFF; CDR3nt: TGTGCCAGCAGCTTACAGGGGGCCGTCACTGAAGCTTTCTTT
j_gene: TRBJ2-3; abundance: NA; d_gene: TRBD2; v_gene: TRBV4-3; CDR3aa: CASSQGHSGGTDTQYF; CDR3nt: TGCGCCAGCAGCCAAGGCCATAGCGGGGGCACAGATACGCAGTATTTT
j_gene: TRBJ2-3; abundance: few; d_gene: NA; v_gene: TRBV29-1; CDR3aa: CSVEGDGRTDTQYF; CDR3nt: TGCAGCGTTGAAGGGGATGGGCGGACAGATACGCAGTATTTT
j_gene: TRBJ1-4; abundance: few; d_gene: NA; v_gene: TRBV7-8; CDR3aa: CASSLRQISGGGSEKLFF; CDR3nt: TGTGCCAGCAGCTTAAGACAGATATCGGGCGGGGGAAGTGAAAAACTGTTTTTT